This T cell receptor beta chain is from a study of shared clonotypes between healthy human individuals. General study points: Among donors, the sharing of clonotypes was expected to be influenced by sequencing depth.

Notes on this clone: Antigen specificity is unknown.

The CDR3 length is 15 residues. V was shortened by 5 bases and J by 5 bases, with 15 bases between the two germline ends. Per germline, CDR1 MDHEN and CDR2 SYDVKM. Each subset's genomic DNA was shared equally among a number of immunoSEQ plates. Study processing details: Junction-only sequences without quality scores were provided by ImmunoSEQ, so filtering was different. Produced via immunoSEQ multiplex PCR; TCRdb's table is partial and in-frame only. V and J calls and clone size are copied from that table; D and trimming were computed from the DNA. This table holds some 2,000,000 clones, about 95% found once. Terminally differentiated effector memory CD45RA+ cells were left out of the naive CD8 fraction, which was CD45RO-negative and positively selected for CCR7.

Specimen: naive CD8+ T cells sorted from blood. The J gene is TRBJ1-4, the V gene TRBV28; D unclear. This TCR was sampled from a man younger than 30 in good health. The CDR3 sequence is CASSLYPAANEKLFF. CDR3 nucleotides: TGTGCCAGCAGTCTATACCCCGCCGCAAATGAAAAACTGTTTTTT.